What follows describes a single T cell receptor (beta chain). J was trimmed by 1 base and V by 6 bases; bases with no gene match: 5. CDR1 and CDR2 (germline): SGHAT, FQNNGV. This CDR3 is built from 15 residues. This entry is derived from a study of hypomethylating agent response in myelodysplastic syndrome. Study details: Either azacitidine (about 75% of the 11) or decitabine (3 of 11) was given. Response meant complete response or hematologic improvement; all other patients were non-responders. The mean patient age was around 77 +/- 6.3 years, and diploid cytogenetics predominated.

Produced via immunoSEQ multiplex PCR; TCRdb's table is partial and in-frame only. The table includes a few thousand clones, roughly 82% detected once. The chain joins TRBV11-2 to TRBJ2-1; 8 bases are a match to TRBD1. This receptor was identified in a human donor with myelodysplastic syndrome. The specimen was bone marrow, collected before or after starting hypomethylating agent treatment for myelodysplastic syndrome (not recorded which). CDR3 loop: CASSPGTGSYNEQFF. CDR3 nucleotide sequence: TGTGCCAGCAGTCCCGGGACAGGTTCCTACAATGAGCAGTTCTTC.